The 30 T cell receptor beta chains listed next were all sequenced from one sample in a study of CD8 T cells in ankylosing spondylitis. Study results and caveats: There was a TCR beta motif, made of several highly homologous variants, that appeared characteristic of ankylosing spondylitis blood.

TCRdb re-analysed the 5' RACE reads in MiXCR, keeping a single row per CDR3 protein. The sample contains approximately 550,000 distinct CDR3 sequences, roughly 12% of which appear only once. Their cognate antigens are unknown. Sequenced: blood, either unsorted or a sorted T cell fraction (not recorded which). The receptors come from a male donor with ankylosing spondylitis.

This clonotype was seen repeatedly, ten times or more. J is TRBJ2-3 and V is TRBV25-1; 11 bases agree with TRBD2. CDR3 size: 14 residues. J lost 3 bases, V lost 6 bases, and 2 bases had no gene match. The germline CDR1 and CDR2 sequences are MGHDK and SYGVNS. CDR3 loop: CASRLAGETDTQYF. In nucleotides, the CDR3 is TGTGCCAGCAGACTAGCGGGAGAGACAGATACGCAGTATTTT.

This chain uses TRBV11-2 with TRBJ2-7, with D possibly matching TRBD2 (6 bases). V was pared by 4 bases and J by 2 bases, with 9 bases between. The CDR3 runs 13 residues. CDR1 SGHAT and CDR2 FQNNGV come from the germline V gene. DNA of the CDR3: TGTGCCAGCAGCTGGGAGGACACCTACGAGCAGTACTTC. Its protein product is CASSWEDTYEQYF. Complete variable domain (other parts from reference TRBV11-2 and TRBJ2-7): EAGVAQSPRYKIIEKRQSVAFWCNPISGHATLYWYQQILGQGPKLLIQFQNNGVVDDSQLPKDRFSAERLKGVDSTLKIQPAKLEDSAVYLCASSWEDTYEQYFGPGTRLTVT.

The chain carries TRBV27 and TRBJ1-1; the D gene is possibly TRBD1 (5 bases). Germline loops: CDR1 MNHEY, CDR2 SMNVEV (reference sequence). This CDR3 spans 15 amino acids. Trimming pared 4 bases from V and 1 base from J, leaving 13 bases between. Here the CDR3 DNA reads TGTGCCAGCAGTTCTAGCGCAACAGGGAACACTGAAGCTTTCTTT. This encodes CASSSSATGNTEAFF.

This clonotype was counted only a few times. Here the CDR3 reads CATSDTRQVDNEQFF. The CDR3 nucleotides read TGTGCCACCAGTGATACCAGACAGGTAGACAATGAGCAGTTCTTC. This chain joins TRBV24-1 and TRBJ2-1, with a tentative D call TRBD1 (6 bases). The germline V gene has CDR1 KGHDR and CDR2 SFDVKD. The CDR3 has 15 amino acids. The V end was cut by 3 bases, the J end by 5 bases, with 13 bases between.

V gene TRBV10-3 combines with J gene TRBJ2-7; 7 nucleotides align to TRBD1. CDR3 size: 17 residues. Germline lookup yields CDR1 ENHRY and CDR2 SYGVKD. J gave up 3 bases and V 7 bases, and 18 bases lay outside the gene matches. In DNA form, the CDR3 reads TGTGCCATCAAACCGGGACAGACATTCGACGGTCTCTACGAGCAGTACTTC. This translates into CAIKPGQTFDGLYEQYF.

The chain has TRBV6-2 or TRBV6-3 and TRBJ2-1; maybe TRBD2 (6 bases). The CDR3 length is 15 residues. Per germline, CDR1 MNHEY and CDR2 SVGEGT. V was trimmed by 4 bases and J by 4 bases, leaving 14 bases between them. CDR3 sequence reads: CASSSRRERYNEQFF. Written as DNA, the CDR3 is TGTGCCAGCAGTTCACGCCGGGAGCGATACAATGAGCAGTTCTTC.

The chain uses TRBV2 and TRBJ1-3, with a possible D match to TRBD1 (5 bases). Germline lookup yields CDR1 SNHLY and CDR2 FYNNEI. The CDR3 is made up of 12 amino acids. Trimming pared 8 bases from V and 2 bases from J, leaving 7 bases between. The CDR3 here is CASGRAGNTIYF. The CDR3 DNA reads as TGTGCCAGCGGCAGGGCTGGAAACACCATATATTTT.

This clonotype turned up a few times. The chain employs TRBV7-7 and TRBJ2-5, with D perhaps TRBD1 (6 bases). The CDR3 has 15 residues. Trimming took 3 bases from V and 5 from J, leaving 16 bases between them. From germline, CDR1 is SSHAT and CDR2 FNYEAQ (reference sequence). The CDR3 is CASSFAGTPQETQYF. The CDR3 DNA is TGTGCCAGCAGCTTCGCTGGGACACCACAGGAGACCCAGTACTTC.

This clonotype was observed a few times. The gene calls are TRBV9 and TRBJ1-4, with D tentatively TRBD1 (5 bases). V was cut by 4 bases and J by 7 bases, with 11 bases left in between. CDR3 size: 13 residues. Germline assignment: CDR1 SGDLS and CDR2 YYNGEE. CDR3 amino acids: CASSRGGGEKLFF. CDR3 nucleotides: TGTGCCAGCAGCCGTGGGGGGGGTGAAAAACTGTTTTTT.

This clonotype was seen at least ten times. The rearrangement uses TRBV11-3 and TRBJ1-3, with D perhaps matching TRBD1 (5 bases). Germline lookup yields CDR1 SGHNT and CDR2 YENEEA. This CDR3 has 14 residues. Trimming took off 7 bases at V and 0 bases at J, with 10 bases between the two ends. In nucleotides, the CDR3 is TGTGCCAGCACTGAGGGGCTCTCTGGAAACACCATATATTTT. This encodes CASTEGLSGNTIYF.

The chain uses TRBV11-2 and TRBJ2-1; 7 positions agree with TRBD2. The germline gives CDR1 SGHAT, CDR2 FQNNGV. CDR3 length equals 18 residues. V was clipped by 2 bases and J by 7 bases; unmatched bases: 17. This CDR3 is CASSLLSIGGGPWNEQFF. CDR3 coding DNA: TGTGCCAGCAGCTTATTGAGTATTGGGGGAGGGCCGTGGAATGAGCAGTTCTTC. Full variable domain (missing parts from reference TRBV11-2 and TRBJ2-1): EAGVAQSPRYKIIEKRQSVAFWCNPISGHATLYWYQQILGQGPKLLIQFQNNGVVDDSQLPKDRFSAERLKGVDSTLKIQPAKLEDSAVYLCASSLLSIGGGPWNEQFFGPGTRLTVL.

This sequence joins TRBV10-3 and TRBJ1-1; D gene ambiguous. Germline assignment: CDR1 ENHRY and CDR2 SYGVKD. The CDR3 covers 16 residues. Trimming left V 0 bases short and J 1 base short, with 12 bases between. CDR3 loop: CAISESGGSGNTEAFF. The CDR3 DNA reads as TGTGCCATCAGTGAGTCCGGTGGCAGTGGGAACACTGAAGCTTTCTTT.

The chain couples TRBV10-2 to TRBJ1-1; no clear D gene. CDR1 is WSHSY and CDR2 is SAAADI in the germline V gene. The germline V and J ends were trimmed by 5 bases and 7 bases, with 17 bases remaining between them. The CDR3 length is 14 residues. CDR3 sequence (DNA): TGCGCCAGCAGTAGGTTATTCGGTGGGCTTGAAGCTTTCTTT. Translating it yields CASSRLFGGLEAFF.

This clonotype was seen ten or more times. The chain combines TRBV7-6 with TRBJ2-7; 13 bases map to TRBD2. The CDR3 is 17 residues long. Germline V lookup: CDR1 SGHVS, CDR2 FNYEAQ. V was clipped by 5 bases and J by 3 bases; unmatched bases: 10. DNA for the CDR3: TGTGCCAGCAGCCCTGGGACTAGCGGGACCCGATTCTACGAGCAGTACTTC. Translation gives CASSPGTSGTRFYEQYF.

The V gene is TRBV11-2, the J gene TRBJ1-4; D not certain. Trimming stripped 2 bases from V and 8 bases from J, with 9 bases between. Germline CDR1 SGHAT, CDR2 FQNNGV. The CDR3 runs to 13 residues. DNA of the CDR3: TGTGCCAGCAGCTTACGCGCGGGCGAAAAACTGTTTTTT. This codes for CASSLRAGEKLFF.

This clonotype showed up just a few times. The genes are TRBV3-1 and TRBJ2-1; 12 nucleotides agree with TRBD2. This CDR3 comprises 16 residues. Looked up from germline, CDR1 is LGHDT and CDR2 is YNNKEL (reference sequence). Losses at the gene ends were 1 base for V and 8 bases for J; bases not matched to a gene: 6. The CDR3 protein is CASSQVPLAGGYEQFF. The CDR3 DNA reads TGTGCCAGCAGCCAAGTCCCACTAGCGGGAGGATATGAGCAGTTCTTC.

V and J are TRBV6-5 and TRBJ2-1, with D possibly being TRBD1 (6 bases). The V gene lost 2 bases and the J gene lost 6 bases, with 14 bases spanning the gap. The CDR3 extends over 15 amino acids. Germline lookup yields CDR1 MNHEY and CDR2 SVGAGI. CDR3: CASSYLDSQGNEQFF. CDR3 nucleotide sequence: TGTGCCAGCAGTTACCTGGACAGCCAGGGCAATGAGCAGTTCTTC.

CDR3 DNA sequence: TGCAGTGCTAGATTGGGAGGACTAGCCAGGTTCCCTCTGTTCTTC. Protein product: CSARLGGLARFPLFF. The chain has TRBV20-1 and TRBJ2-1, with 8 positions matching TRBD2. The CDR3 consists of 15 residues. CDR1 and CDR2 from the germline V gene are DFQATT and SNEGSKA (reference sequence). Germline trimming cut 2 bases from V and 15 bases from J; bases unmatched to any gene: 18.

V usage is TRBV11-2 and J usage is TRBJ2-3; D uncertain. CDR1 is SGHAT, CDR2 FQNNGV, per germline. Deletions cut 9 bases from V and 4 bases from J, with 17 bases between. This CDR3 comprises 14 residues. CDR3 coding DNA: TGTGCCAGTCGAGAGACCAGAGGCCCAGATACGCAGTATTTT. The encoded protein is CASRETRGPDTQYF. Combining the CDR3 with reference TRBV11-2 and TRBJ2-3 gives the whole variable domain EAGVAQSPRYKIIEKRQSVAFWCNPISGHATLYWYQQILGQGPKLLIQFQNNGVVDDSQLPKDRFSAERLKGVDSTLKIQPAKLEDSAVYLCASRETRGPDTQYFGPGTRLTVL.

This clonotype was recorded many times. The rearrangement uses TRBV4-2 and TRBJ2-1, with 9 nucleotides matching TRBD2. V shed 0 bases, J shed 7 bases, and the junction held 4 bases outside the gene matches. The CDR3 consists of 15 residues. Germline V gives CDR1 LGHNA, CDR2 YNFKEQ. CDR3 in amino acids: CASSQDSGSRNEQFF. For the CDR3, the DNA is TGTGCCAGCAGCCAAGATAGCGGGAGCAGGAATGAGCAGTTCTTC.

This clonotype was seen more than once but under ten times. The chain links TRBV11-1 to TRBJ2-1; TRBD2 might be the D (5 bases). V was pared by 3 bases and J by 0 bases, with 18 bases between. Germline CDR1 is SGHAT and CDR2 is FQDESV (reference sequence). This CDR3 has 18 amino acids. CDR3 residues: CASSFSLQRRSSYNEQFF. Written as DNA, the CDR3 is TGTGCCAGCAGCTTCTCCCTCCAGCGGCGGAGCTCCTACAATGAGCAGTTCTTC.

This clonotype was seen repeatedly, ten times or more. The chain joins TRBV4-1 to TRBJ2-2; D possibly corresponds to TRBD2 (5 bases). Germline lookup yields CDR1 MGHRA and CDR2 YSYEKL. The CDR3 has 14 residues. V lost 3 bases to trimming and J lost 4 bases, with 9 bases between them. In nucleotides, the CDR3 is TGCGCCAGCAGCCATGGGGAGCTCACCGGGGAGCTGTTTTTT. Protein: CASSHGELTGELFF.

There are a few counts of this clonotype. This chain joins TRBV27 and TRBJ2-1; 14 bases fit TRBD2. Losses at the gene ends were 2 bases for V and 7 bases for J; bases not matched to a gene: 4. CDR1 and CDR2 (germline): MNHEY, SMNVEV (reference sequence). This CDR3 contains 16 residues. The CDR3 sequence is CASSLGTSGSGNEQFF. CDR3 DNA: TGTGCCAGCAGTTTAGGGACTAGCGGGAGCGGGAATGAGCAGTTCTTC.

The chain joins TRBV25-1 to TRBJ1-1; D is uncertain. The CDR3 loop spans 13 amino acids. Germline V CDR1 and CDR2: MGHDK, SYGVNS. Between the trimmed V and J ends, which lost 1 base and 5 bases, there was a span of 8 bases. CDR3 nucleotides: TGTGCCAGCAGTGAATCGTGGGAGACTGAAGCTTTCTTT. Residues: CASSESWETEAFF.

This chain uses TRBV7-9 with TRBJ2-1; 7 bases match TRBD1. V gave up 5 bases and J gave up 2 bases; unmatched junction bases: 9. The CDR3 totals 16 residues. CDR1 and CDR2 from the germline V gene are SEHNR and FQNEAQ (reference sequence). CDR3 DNA sequence: TGTGCCAGCAGCCCGAGACAGGGCCAAACCTACAATGAGCAGTTCTTC. Protein product: CASSPRQGQTYNEQFF.

This clonotype occurred a few times. V is TRBV10-3 and J is TRBJ2-1, with D possibly TRBD2 on 5 matching bases. The CDR3 consists of 15 residues. Germline V CDR1 and CDR2: ENHRY, SYGVKD. Deletions cut 4 bases from V and 0 bases from J, with 10 bases between. The CDR3 sequence: CAISGRTDSYNEQFF. The DNA for the CDR3 is TGTGCCATCAGTGGAAGGACTGACTCCTACAATGAGCAGTTCTTC.

This chain uses TRBV30 with TRBJ1-1, with unresolved D. In germline, CDR1 is GTSNPN, CDR2 SVGIG (reference sequence). The CDR3 consists of 11 residues. Trimming shortened V by 4 bases and J by 11 bases, and 14 bases separated the two germline ends. The CDR3 nucleotides are TGTGCCTGGATGAGGGAAATCACGGCTTTCTTT. This translates into CAWMREITAFF.

This clonotype was recorded a few times. The gene calls are TRBV20-1 and TRBJ1-6; D is possibly TRBD1 (5 bases). In germline, CDR1 is DFQATT, CDR2 SNEGSKA (reference sequence). V was clipped by 1 base and J by 7 bases, with 11 bases between them. The CDR3 has 14 residues. CDR3 in DNA: TGCAGTGCTAGAGTGGAGGGGCTCAATTCACCCCTCCACTTT. Protein product: CSARVEGLNSPLHF.

This clonotype was detected many times. The J gene is TRBJ2-1, the V gene TRBV24-1, with D perhaps TRBD2 (6 bases). This CDR3 comprises 16 residues. Germline CDR1 reads KGHDR; CDR2 reads SFDVKD. Trimming removed 4 bases at V and 5 bases at J, with 17 bases between. For the CDR3, the DNA is TGTGCCACCAGTGACCTCCCCCGGGACTCTAACAATGAGCAGTTCTTC. Amino acids: CATSDLPRDSNNEQFF.

The chain is built from TRBV3-1 and TRBJ2-3, with 9 bases aligning to TRBD2. Trimming cost V 3 bases and J 6 bases; bases outside gene matches: 7. Germline V gene lookup returns CDR1 LGHDT and CDR2 YNNKEL (reference sequence). The CDR3 covers 15 residues. The CDR3 sequence is CASSQRAGGMDTQYF. CDR3 coding DNA: TGTGCCAGCAGCCAGAGAGCGGGAGGTATGGATACGCAGTATTTT.